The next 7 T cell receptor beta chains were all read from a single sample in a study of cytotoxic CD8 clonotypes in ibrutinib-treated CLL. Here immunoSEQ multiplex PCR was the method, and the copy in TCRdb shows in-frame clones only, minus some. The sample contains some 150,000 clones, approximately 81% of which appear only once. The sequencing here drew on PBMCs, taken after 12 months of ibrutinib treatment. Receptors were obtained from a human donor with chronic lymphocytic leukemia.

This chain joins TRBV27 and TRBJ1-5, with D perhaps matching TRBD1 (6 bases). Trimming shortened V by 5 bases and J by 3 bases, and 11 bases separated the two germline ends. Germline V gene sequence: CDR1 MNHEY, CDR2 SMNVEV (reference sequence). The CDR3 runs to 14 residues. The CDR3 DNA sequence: TGTGCCAGCAGTCCCTGGACAGACAATCAGCCCCAGCATTTT. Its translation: CASSPWTDNQPQHF.

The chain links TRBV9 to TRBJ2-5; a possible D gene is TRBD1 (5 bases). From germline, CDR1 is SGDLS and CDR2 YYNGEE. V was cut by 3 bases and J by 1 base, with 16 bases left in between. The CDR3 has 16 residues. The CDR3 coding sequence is TGTGCCAGCAGCGCCAACCACGATGACAGCCAAGAGACCCAGTACTTC. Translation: CASSANHDDSQETQYF.

The CDR3 sequence is CASSIRGGWNYGYTF. In DNA form, the CDR3 reads TGTGCCAGTAGTATCCGCGGCGGGTGGAACTATGGCTACACCTTC. The V call is TRBV19, the J call TRBJ1-2; D is unresolved. This CDR3 is built from 15 residues. Trimming cost V 3 bases and J 2 bases, with 13 bases left between them. Per the germline V gene, CDR1 is LNHDA and CDR2 is SQIVND (reference sequence). The full variable domain, rest sourced from reference TRBV19 and TRBJ1-2, is DGGITQSPKYLFRKEGQNVTLSCEQNLNHDAMYWYRQDPGQGLRLIYYSQIVNDFQKGDIAEGYSVSREKKESFPLTVTSAQKNPTAFYLCASSIRGGWNYGYTFGSGTRLTVV.

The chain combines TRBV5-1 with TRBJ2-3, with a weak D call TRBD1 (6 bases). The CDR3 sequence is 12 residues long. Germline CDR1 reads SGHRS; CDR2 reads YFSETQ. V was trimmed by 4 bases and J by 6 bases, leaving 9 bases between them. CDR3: CASSQGIDTQYF. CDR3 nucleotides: TGCGCCAGCAGCCAGGGGATCGATACGCAGTATTTT. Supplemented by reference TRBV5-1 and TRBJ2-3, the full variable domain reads KAGVTQTPRYLIKTRGQQVTLSCSPISGHRSVSWYQQTPGQGLQFLFEYFSETQRNKGNFPGRFSGRQFSNSRSEMNVSTLELGDSALYLCASSQGIDTQYFGPGTRLTVL.

CDR3 in DNA: TGTGCCAGCAACAGACAGGGGGCACACGAGCAGTACTTC. It encodes CASNRQGAHEQYF. The V gene is TRBV25-1, the J gene TRBJ2-7; 10 bases are shared with TRBD1. This CDR3 comprises 13 residues. Germline lookup yields CDR1 MGHDK and CDR2 SYGVNS. Trimming at V came to 7 bases and at J to 5 bases, leaving 5 bases not matched to a gene.

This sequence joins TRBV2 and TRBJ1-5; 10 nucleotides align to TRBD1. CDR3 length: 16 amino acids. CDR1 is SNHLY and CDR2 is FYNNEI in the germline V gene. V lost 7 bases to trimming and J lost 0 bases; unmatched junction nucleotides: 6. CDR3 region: CASKTGTGDSNQPQHF. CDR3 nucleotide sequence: TGTGCCAGCAAAACAGGGACAGGGGATAGCAATCAGCCCCAGCATTTT.

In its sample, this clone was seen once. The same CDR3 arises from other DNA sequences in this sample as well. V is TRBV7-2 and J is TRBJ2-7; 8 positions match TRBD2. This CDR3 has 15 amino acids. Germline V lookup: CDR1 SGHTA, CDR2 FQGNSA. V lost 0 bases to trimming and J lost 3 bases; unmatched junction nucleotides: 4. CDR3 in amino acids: CASSLASGGNYEQYF. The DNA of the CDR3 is TGTGCCAGCAGCTTAGCTTCGGGAGGGAACTACGAGCAGTACTTC.